This T cell receptor (beta chain) derives from a study of OX40 agonist ivuxolimab in advanced cancers. Looking at the study overall: The eligibility criteria allowed prior anti-PD-1, anti-PD-L1 or anti-CTLA-4 therapy, and 40% had some.

The assay was immunoSEQ multiplex PCR, and TCRdb's table has in-frame clones only and misses some. The data hold 50,000 to 55,000 clones, with approximately 81% observed a single time. Findings and caveats of the study: CD8+ T cells (on average) carried more expanded clones than CD4+ T cells. CD4+ and CD8+ T cells in blood underwent clonal expansion by week 6 at 0.1 to 3.0 mg/kg.

As regards this clone: The target antigen is unknown.

This CDR3 spans 17 amino acids. The V gene end was trimmed by 10 bases and the J gene end by 7 bases; junction bases not matched to a gene: 19. Germline V gives CDR1 MNHEY, CDR2 SMNVEV (reference sequence). The clonotype was recovered from an adult with an advanced solid tumor such as melanoma, head and neck, liver or kidney cancer. The chain has TRBV27 and TRBJ2-1; 10 nucleotides agree with TRBD2. This material consisted of CD4+ or CD8+ T cells sorted from blood, taken in a trial of the OX40 agonist ivuxolimab. The CDR3 DNA follows: TGTGCCACTAACGACTGGGGTAGCGGGAGGACGGAGAATGAGCAGTTCTTC. This sequence encodes CATNDWGSGRTENEQFF.